Reported below is one T cell receptor (beta chain). Distinct nucleotide sequences in the sample also encode this CDR3. This entry belongs to a study of sequential checkpoint blockade in melanoma. Background on the study: Patients were randomized 1:1 to nivolumab-then-ipilimumab or ipilimumab-then-nivolumab first-line. After both sequences, patients received maintenance nivolumab.

Clones were read by immunoSEQ multiplex PCR, and TCRdb kept only the in-frame ones, dropping some. The sample lists about 16,000 clones; 85% to 95% were seen once. Stated treatment: randomized to nivolumab then ipilimumab (arm A) or the reverse (arm B). No patient had prior DNA-damaging chemotherapy. Sorted cells were live CD3+CD8+, lacking CD19 and CD56, from PBMCs. The sample in question was CD8+ T cells sorted from blood (inferred from file names), obtained from a patient given nivolumab and ipilimumab in sequence. This TCR was sampled from a human donor with melanoma.

In DNA form, the CDR3 reads TGTGCCTGGGGGAGGAACACTGAAGCTTTCTTT. This sequence encodes CAWGRNTEAFF. The chain has TRBV30 and TRBJ1-1, with D unresolved. Per the germline V gene, CDR1 is GTSNPN and CDR2 is SVGIG (reference sequence). Trimming took off 5 bases at V and 1 base at J, with 5 bases between the two ends. There are 11 residues in the CDR3.